This TCR beta chain was identified during a study of blood T cell repertoires in COVID-19. This clone was picked up a small number of times. TCRdb keeps only in-frame clones here, not all; method: immunoSEQ multiplex PCR. The sample comprises approximately 88,000 clones, about four fifths of which are singletons, and approximately 6.3% rests with the top ten. This CDR3 has 16 amino acids. Trimming pared 5 bases from V and 1 base from J, leaving 17 bases between. From germline, CDR1 is SEHNR and CDR2 FQNEAQ (reference sequence). The chain couples TRBV7-9 to TRBJ1-1; D possibly corresponds to TRBD1 (6 bases). The sequence was collected from a man between 65 and 79 years old with COVID-19, enrolled during active disease. Specimen: peripheral blood. The CDR3 DNA reads as TGTGCCAGCAGCCGAGGTACGAACAGGGAGAACACTGAAGCTTTCTTT. This encodes CASSRGTNRENTEAFF.